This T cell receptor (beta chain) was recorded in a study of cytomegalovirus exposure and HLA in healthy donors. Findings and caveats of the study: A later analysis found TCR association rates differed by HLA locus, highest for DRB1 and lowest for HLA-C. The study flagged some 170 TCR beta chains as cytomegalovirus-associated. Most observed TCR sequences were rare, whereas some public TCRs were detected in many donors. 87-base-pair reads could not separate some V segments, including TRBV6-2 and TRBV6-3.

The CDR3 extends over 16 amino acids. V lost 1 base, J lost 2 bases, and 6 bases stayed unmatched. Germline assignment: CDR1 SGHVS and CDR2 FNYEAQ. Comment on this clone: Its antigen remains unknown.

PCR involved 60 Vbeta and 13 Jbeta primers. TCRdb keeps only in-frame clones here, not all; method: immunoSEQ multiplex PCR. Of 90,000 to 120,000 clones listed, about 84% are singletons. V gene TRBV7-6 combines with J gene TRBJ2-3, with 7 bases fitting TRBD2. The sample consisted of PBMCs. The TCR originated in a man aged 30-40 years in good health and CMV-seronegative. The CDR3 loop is CASSLGPSGNTDTQYF. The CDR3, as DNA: TGTGCCAGCAGCTTAGGCCCTAGCGGAAACACAGATACGCAGTATTTT.